The source of this T cell receptor (beta chain) is a study of blood T cell repertoires in COVID-19. Study as a whole: The study drew acute and convalescent COVID-19 samples from the United States, Italy and Spain. PBMCs, B-cell-depleted T cells, or T cells provided the cDNA or gDNA that made up the material.

This CDR3 has 14 residues. Under the authors' procedure: Reference gene primer amplification gave nucleated cell count estimates. Using immunoSEQ multiplex PCR, the repertoire was profiled, and TCRdb retains in-frame clones only, with some absent. The DNA gave D and trimming, while V, J and clone size come from that table. The sample lists some 300,000 clones, approximately 80% occurring once. The sequenced material came from peripheral blood. The chain recombines TRBV21-1 with TRBJ1-4; TRBD1 was called by the table and not checked on the DNA. TRBV21-1 is flagged as a pseudogene. The TCR originated in a woman in her fifties or sixties with active or convalescent COVID-19. The chain's CDR3 is CASSRGVRNEKLFF. The CDR3 DNA is TGTGCCAGCAGCAGGGGCGTTAGAAACGAAAAACTGTTTTTT.